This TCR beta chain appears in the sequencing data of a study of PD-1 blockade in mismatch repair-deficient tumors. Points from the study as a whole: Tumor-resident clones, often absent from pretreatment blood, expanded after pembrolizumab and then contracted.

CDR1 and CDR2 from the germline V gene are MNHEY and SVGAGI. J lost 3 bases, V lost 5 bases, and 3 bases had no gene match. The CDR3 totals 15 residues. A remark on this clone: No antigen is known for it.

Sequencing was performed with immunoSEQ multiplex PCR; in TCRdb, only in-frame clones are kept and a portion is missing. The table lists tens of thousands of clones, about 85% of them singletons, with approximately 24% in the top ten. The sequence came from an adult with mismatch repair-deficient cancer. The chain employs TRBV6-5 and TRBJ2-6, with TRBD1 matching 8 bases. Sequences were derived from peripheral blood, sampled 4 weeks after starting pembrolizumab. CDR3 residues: CASSQTGVGANVLTF. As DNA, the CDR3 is TGTGCCAGCAGTCAGACAGGGGTTGGGGCCAACGTCCTGACTTTC.